This TCR beta chain was observed in a study of shared clonotypes between healthy human individuals. Across the study: Per donor, three plates held CD4 naive cells, three held CD4 memory, two held CD8 naive and one held CD8 memory.

V shed 2 bases and J 4 bases; nucleotides not matched to a gene: 2. This CDR3 comprises 13 residues. Germline V gene sequence: CDR1 MNHEY, CDR2 SVGAGI. Repertoires were generated with immunoSEQ multiplex PCR, while TCRdb's copy carries only in-frame clones and drops some. The sample holds some 2 million clones; less than 95% are singletons and the top ten take around 1.1%. The naive CD8 subset, CD45RO-negative cells positively selected for CCR7, excluded terminally differentiated effector memory CD45RA+ cells. Study donors comprised healthy, HIV-negative adults devoid of recent acute infection or vaccination. Points on this clone: This sample also contains other DNA sequences that code for the same CDR3.

Sequencing was performed on naive CD8+ T cells sorted from blood. J is TRBJ2-7 and V is TRBV6-5, with 7 bases fitting TRBD1. The clonotype originates from a man aged 18 to 30 in good health. CDR3 sequence (DNA): TGTGCCAGCAGTTACAACAGGGGTTACGAGCAGTACTTC. As protein: CASSYNRGYEQYF.